This T cell receptor beta chain was sequenced for a study of patients and donors after allogeneic stem cell transplantation (dated by TCRdb to about 2020). The CDR3 runs 15 residues from the cysteine to the phenylalanine. Solely the CDR3 DNA is kept, with 45 bases framed from the first base. The junction shows trimming of 7 bases on V and 7 bases on J, plus 19 bases between the germline ends. Libraries were prepared through RT-PCR. The reads were generated on a NextSeq 550. Starting from the raw public reads, TCRdb applied fastp trimming at Q25, assembled clones with MiXCR and retained in-frame beta chains. Each CDR3 protein appears once, grouped with its most common genes and DNA. Within this sample are hundreds of thousands of distinct CDR3 sequences, with 16% of them counted one time only. Of the sample, less than 8.5% falls within the top ten clones. As to this clonotype: Its antigen target is currently unknown. It has no much larger one-base neighbor in the sample; base qualities were not kept.

The sequence links TRBV12-3 or TRBV12-4 to TRBJ2-2; the D region possibly corresponds to TRBD1 (6 bases align). Sample: blood, either unsorted or a sorted T cell fraction (not recorded which). The sequence was obtained from a human donor who was either an allogeneic HSCT recipient or a stem cell or donor lymphocyte infusion donor (not recorded which). It is not recorded whose cells these are; they may come from a transplant donor. Read as DNA, the sequence is TGTGCCAGCACCCGGGACAATTTGAAGGTCGGGGAGCTGTTTTTT. This codes for CASTRDNLKVGELFF.